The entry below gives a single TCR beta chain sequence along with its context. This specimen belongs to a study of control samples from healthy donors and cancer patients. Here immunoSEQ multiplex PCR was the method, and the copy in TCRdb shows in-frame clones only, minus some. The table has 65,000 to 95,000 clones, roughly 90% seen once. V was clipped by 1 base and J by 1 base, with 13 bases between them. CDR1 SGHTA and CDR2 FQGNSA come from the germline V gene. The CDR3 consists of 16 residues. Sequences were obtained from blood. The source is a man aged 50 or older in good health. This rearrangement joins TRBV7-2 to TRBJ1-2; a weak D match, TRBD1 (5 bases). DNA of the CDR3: TGTGCCAGCAGCTTAGTAACCGGGGCGGGTAACTATGGCTACACCTTC. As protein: CASSLVTGAGNYGYTF.